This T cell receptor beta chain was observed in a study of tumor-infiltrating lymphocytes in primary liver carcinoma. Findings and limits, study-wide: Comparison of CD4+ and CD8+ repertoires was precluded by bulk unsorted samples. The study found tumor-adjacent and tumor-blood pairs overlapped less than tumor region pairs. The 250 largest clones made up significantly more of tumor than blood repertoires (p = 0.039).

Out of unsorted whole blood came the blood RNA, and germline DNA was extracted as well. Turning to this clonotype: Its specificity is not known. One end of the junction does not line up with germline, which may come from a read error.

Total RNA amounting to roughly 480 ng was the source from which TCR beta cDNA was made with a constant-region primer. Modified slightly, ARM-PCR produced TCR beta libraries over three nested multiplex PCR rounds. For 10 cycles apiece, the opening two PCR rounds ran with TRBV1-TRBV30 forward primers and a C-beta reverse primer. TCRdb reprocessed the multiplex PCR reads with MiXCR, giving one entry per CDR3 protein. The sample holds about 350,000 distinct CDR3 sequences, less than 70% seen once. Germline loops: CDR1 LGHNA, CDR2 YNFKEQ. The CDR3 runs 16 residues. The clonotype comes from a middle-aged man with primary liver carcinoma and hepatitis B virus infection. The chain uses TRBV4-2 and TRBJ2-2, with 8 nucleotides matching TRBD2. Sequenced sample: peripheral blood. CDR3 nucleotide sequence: TGCGCCAGCAGCCAAGAACTAGCGGTGAACACCGGGGAGCTGTTTTTT. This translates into CASSQELAVNTGELFF.